Below, one T cell receptor (beta chain) is given with its context. What it recognizes is unknown. From germline, CDR1 is SGHDT and CDR2 YYEEEE. CDR3 length equals 14 residues. The V end was cut by 4 bases, the J end by 5 bases, with 15 bases between. This record comes from a study of cytomegalovirus exposure and HLA in healthy donors. Study-level points and caveats: As was reported, the classifier diagnosed cytomegalovirus status with high specificity and sensitivity. For most TCR sequences rarity was the rule, although some public TCRs occurred in many donors.

The assay was immunoSEQ multiplex PCR, and TCRdb's table has in-frame clones only and misses some. The data show about 110,000 clones, around 89% seen once. The chain uses TRBV5-6 and TRBJ2-5; D remains unclear. This sequence originates from a woman aged 25 to 45 in good health and CMV-seropositive. Sequencing input: PBMCs. The CDR3 DNA is TGTGCCAGCAGCCTTCCTAGTACTTTTGAGACCCAGTACTTC. This sequence encodes CASSLPSTFETQYF.